The 5 T cell receptor beta chains listed next were all sequenced from one sample in a study of blood T cell repertoires in COVID-19. Produced via immunoSEQ multiplex PCR; TCRdb's table is partial and in-frame only. The sample lists over 250,000 clones; 86% were seen once. The material sequenced was peripheral blood. Receptors were obtained from a woman in her seventies with COVID-19, enrolled during active disease.

The rearrangement uses TRBV27 and TRBJ2-7, with D possibly matching TRBD2 (7 bases). The CDR3 spans 14 residues. Trimming removed 5 bases at V and 6 bases at J, with 17 bases between. Germline lookup yields CDR1 MNHEY and CDR2 SMNVEV (reference sequence). The CDR3 nucleotides are TGTGCCAGCAGTCGGCGGGGGCTGGGGGGCGAGCAGTACTTC. Protein product: CASSRRGLGGEQYF.

The rearrangement joins TRBV6-5 to TRBJ2-1, with TRBD2 matching 8 bases. The CDR3 runs 14 residues. V shed 7 bases and J 4 bases; nucleotides not matched to a gene: 6. Looked up from germline, CDR1 is MNHEY and CDR2 is SVGAGI. The CDR3 DNA sequence: TGTGCCAGCAAGGCGCGGGGGGAGTACAATGAGCAGTTCTTC. It translates to CASKARGEYNEQFF.

The J gene is TRBJ2-2, the V gene TRBV24-1, with D possibly being TRBD2 (5 bases). Germline lookup yields CDR1 KGHDR and CDR2 SFDVKD. V was shortened by 6 bases and J by 5 bases, with 9 bases between the two germline ends. The CDR3 runs 13 residues. This chain's CDR3 is CATSRGKTGELFF. The DNA for the CDR3 is TGTGCCACCAGTAGAGGGAAAACCGGGGAGCTGTTTTTT.

This clone was counted a few times. The V and J genes are TRBV11-3 and TRBJ2-5, with TRBD2 matching over 15 bases. This CDR3 has 17 residues. Per the germline V gene, CDR1 is SGHNT and CDR2 is YENEEA. J gave up 1 base and V 5 bases, and 5 bases lay outside the gene matches. The CDR3 spells CASSPGTSGGRQETQYF. CDR3 coding DNA: TGTGCCAGCAGCCCCGGGACTAGCGGGGGGCGCCAAGAGACCCAGTACTTC.

V is TRBV24-1 and J is TRBJ2-2; D is unresolved. Germline V gives CDR1 KGHDR, CDR2 SFDVKD. The CDR3 consists of 17 residues. Trimming removed 4 bases from V and 0 bases from J, with 14 bases in between. CDR3 region: CATSDPPSSANTGELFF. DNA of the CDR3: TGTGCCACCAGTGACCCCCCCTCCAGTGCGAACACCGGGGAGCTGTTTTTT.